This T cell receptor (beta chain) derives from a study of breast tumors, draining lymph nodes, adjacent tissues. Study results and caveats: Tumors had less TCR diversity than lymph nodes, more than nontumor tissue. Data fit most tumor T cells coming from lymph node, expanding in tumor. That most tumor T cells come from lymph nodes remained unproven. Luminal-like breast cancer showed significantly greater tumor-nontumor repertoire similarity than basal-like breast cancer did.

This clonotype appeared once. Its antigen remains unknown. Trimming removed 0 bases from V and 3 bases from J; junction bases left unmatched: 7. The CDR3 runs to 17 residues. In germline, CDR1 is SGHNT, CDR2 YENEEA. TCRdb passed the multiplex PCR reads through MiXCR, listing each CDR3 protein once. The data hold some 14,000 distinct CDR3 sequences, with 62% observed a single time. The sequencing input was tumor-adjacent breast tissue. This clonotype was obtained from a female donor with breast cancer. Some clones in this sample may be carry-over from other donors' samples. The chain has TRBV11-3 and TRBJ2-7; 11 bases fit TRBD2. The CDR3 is CASSLDSASGRLYEQYF. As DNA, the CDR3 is TGTGCCAGCAGCTTAGATAGCGCTAGCGGGAGGCTCTACGAGCAGTACTTC. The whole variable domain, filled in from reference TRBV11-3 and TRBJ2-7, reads EAGVVQSPRYKIIEKKQPVAFWCNPISGHNTLYWYLQNLGQGPELLIRYENEEAVDDSQLPKDRFSAERLKGVDSTLKIQPAELGDSAVYLCASSLDSASGRLYEQYFGPGTRLTVT.